This T cell receptor beta chain was documented in a study of cytomegalovirus exposure and HLA in healthy donors. Regarding the study as a whole: In a later analysis, V- and J-gene trimming of beta chains associated with a DCLRE1C missense variant, replicated independently. The productive fraction for most TCR beta V segments was about 87% or about 30% in an earlier analysis.

The PCR made use of 60 Vbeta and 13 Jbeta primers. The data were produced by immunoSEQ multiplex PCR, yet TCRdb's version contains in-frame clones alone and is incomplete. The sample lists 150,000 to 200,000 clones, approximately 80% occurring once. Trimming cost V 10 bases and J 5 bases, with 18 bases left between them. The CDR3 is made up of 13 amino acids. Germline values: CDR1 SNHLY, CDR2 FYNNEI. A word on this clone: Its antigen is currently unknown.

The chain recombines TRBV2 with TRBJ2-7, with D perhaps TRBD1 (5 bases). The sample consisted of PBMCs. The sequence was obtained from a man aged 50 to 59 in good health and CMV-seropositive. The CDR3 sequence: CATTSWGLDEQYF. In DNA, the CDR3 is TGTGCCACCACCTCGTGGGGCCTCGACGAGCAGTACTTC.